The 5 T cell receptor beta chains below come from one sample, sequenced in a study of CD8+ T cells in alopecia areata. Reverse transcribed after extraction, RNA yielded cDNA as the sequencing template. Sequencing was performed with immunoSEQ multiplex PCR; in TCRdb, only in-frame clones are kept and a portion is missing. The table has around 8,000 clones, approximately 71% seen once. Obtained from alopecia areata patients were lesional scalp punch biopsies along with peripheral blood. Sequencing used skin, obtained at week 0. All receptors derive from a human donor with alopecia areata.

V is TRBV9 and J is TRBJ2-5; maybe TRBD2 (6 bases). Germline loops: CDR1 SGDLS, CDR2 YYNGEE. V lost 0 bases and J 4 bases, leaving 7 bases between the germline ends. The CDR3 loop spans 13 amino acids. The CDR3 reads CASSVEEGETQYF. DNA for the CDR3: TGTGCCAGCAGCGTAGAGGAGGGAGAGACCCAGTACTTC.

This clone was seen a handful of times. This chain uses TRBV2 with TRBJ2-5, with TRBD1 identical over 7 bases. Germline lookup yields CDR1 SNHLY and CDR2 FYNNEI. The CDR3 length is 18 residues. V lost 2 bases and J lost 1; bases outside the gene matches: 13. The CDR3: CASSERVYRGEGQETQYF. The DNA for the CDR3 is TGTGCCAGCAGTGAACGGGTTTACAGGGGAGAGGGCCAAGAGACCCAGTACTTC.

This clone was seen only a few times. The rearrangement links TRBV2 to TRBJ2-1; 11 positions match TRBD2. CDR1 is SNHLY, CDR2 FYNNEI, per germline. V gave up 5 bases and J gave up 9 bases; unmatched junction bases: 15. This CDR3 contains 17 residues. The CDR3 sequence is CASSFKRLAGPSGEQFF. The DNA of the CDR3 is TGTGCCAGCAGTTTTAAACGACTAGCGGGGCCGTCGGGTGAGCAGTTCTTC.

The chain combines TRBV4-3 with TRBJ2-4; TRBD2 might be the D (6 bases). The CDR3 length is 18 residues. V shed 4 bases and J shed 0 bases, with 19 bases lying between them. Looked up from germline, CDR1 is LGHNA and CDR2 is YSLEER. Here the CDR3 DNA reads TGCGCCAGCAGCCGGGGTTACTGGGGGGAACAAGCCAAAAACATTCAGTACTTC. Its protein product is CASSRGYWGEQAKNIQYF.

This chain joins TRBV29-1 and TRBJ1-5; TRBD1 aligns across 10 bases. Losses at the gene ends were 5 bases for V and 5 bases for J; bases not matched to a gene: 3. Germline V lookup: CDR1 SQVTM, CDR2 ANQGSEA. The CDR3 totals 13 residues. The chain's CDR3 is CSVRQGADQPQHF. The CDR3 DNA follows: TGCAGCGTTAGACAGGGGGCCGATCAGCCCCAGCATTTT.